The clone carrying this T cell receptor (beta chain) was detected only a few times. Because the CDR3 is missing its conserved closing phenylalanine or tryptophan, this is likely a read error. In building TCR beta libraries, iRepertoire HTBI primers were used together with Arm-PCR of CDR3 regions. Using its own MiXCR run on the multiplex PCR reads, TCRdb lists one record per CDR3 protein. This sample has under 500,000 distinct CDR3 sequences, with under 25% found just once. Germline V gives CDR1 MDHEN, CDR2 SYDVKM. The CDR3 length is 13 residues. Specified time point: persistent/refractory GD, antithyroid drugs over 5 years with positive TRAb. PBMC-derived RNA was used for the TCR library. The sample comes from a study of regulatory T cells in long-lasting Graves disease.

The chain employs TRBV28 and TRBJ1-1; no firm D call. The clonotype comes from a female donor with Graves disease. The sample was peripheral blood mononuclear cells (PBMCs), taken when the disease was refractory, from a patient treated with antithyroid drugs. The CDR3 region is CASTSTPNTEAFL. The CDR3 DNA reads as TGTGCCAGCACTTCGACACCGAACACTGAGGCTTTCCTT.